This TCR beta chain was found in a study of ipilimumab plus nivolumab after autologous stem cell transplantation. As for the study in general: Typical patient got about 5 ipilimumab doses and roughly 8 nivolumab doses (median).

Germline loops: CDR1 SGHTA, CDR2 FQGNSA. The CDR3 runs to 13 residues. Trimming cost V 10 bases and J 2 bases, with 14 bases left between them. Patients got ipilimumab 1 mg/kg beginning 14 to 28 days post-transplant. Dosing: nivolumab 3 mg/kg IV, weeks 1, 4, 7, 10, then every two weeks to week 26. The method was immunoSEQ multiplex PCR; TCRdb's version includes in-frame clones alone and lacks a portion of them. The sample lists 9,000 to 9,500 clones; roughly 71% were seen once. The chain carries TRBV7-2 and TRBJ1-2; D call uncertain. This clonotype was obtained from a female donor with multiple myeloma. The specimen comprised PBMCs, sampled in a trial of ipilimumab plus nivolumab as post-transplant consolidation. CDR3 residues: CATQAETNYGYTF. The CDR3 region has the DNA TGTGCCACCCAGGCCGAGACGAACTATGGCTACACCTTC.